This entry lists 27 T cell receptor beta chains sequenced from one sample in a study of T cell repertoires in cytomegalovirus infection. TCRdb re-called the reads through MiXCR, storing one row per CDR3 protein. The sample has hundreds of thousands of distinct CDR3 sequences; about 8.8% are singletons. Sequencing input: PBMCs. The receptors derive from a human donor in good health (CMV status not recorded). Some clones in this sample may be carry-over from other donors' samples.

This clonotype appeared many times. The chain couples TRBV18 to TRBJ1-5, with 9 bases matching TRBD1. Per germline, CDR1 KGHSH and CDR2 LQKENI. The CDR3 is made up of 17 amino acids. The V and J ends lost 6 bases and 6 bases, in that order; junction bases with no gene match: 15. This CDR3 is CASSQTGGAGDTQPQHF. CDR3 nucleotides: TGTGCCAGCTCTCAAACAGGGGGCGCGGGAGATACTCAGCCCCAGCATTTT.

This clonotype was observed many times. The chain joins TRBV10-3 to TRBJ1-1, with 8 bases aligning to TRBD1. J was trimmed by 0 bases and V by 6 bases; bases with no gene match: 6. The CDR3 covers 15 residues. Germline CDR1 reads ENHRY; CDR2 reads SYGVKD. CDR3 DNA: TGTGCCATCAGCCAGGGGGCTTCGATGAACACTGAAGCTTTCTTT. Amino acids: CAISQGASMNTEAFF.

Ten or more counts support this clonotype. The V gene is TRBV7-2, the J gene TRBJ1-2; D gene uncertain. V was trimmed by 1 base and J by 1 base, leaving 7 bases between them. The germline gives CDR1 SGHTA, CDR2 FQGNSA. CDR3 length equals 14 residues. The CDR3 nucleotides read TGTGCCAGCAGCTTAGTTACAGTTAACTATGGCTACACCTTC. This gives the protein CASSLVTVNYGYTF.

This clonotype appeared many times. The J gene is TRBJ1-1, the V gene TRBV5-4, with D perhaps matching TRBD1 (5 bases). In germline, CDR1 is SGHNT, CDR2 YYREEE (reference sequence). The CDR3 sequence is 14 residues long. The germline V and J ends were trimmed by 1 base and 10 bases, with 17 bases remaining between them. The CDR3 region has the DNA TGTGCCAGCAGCTTGAGGGGTACCCAAATCCGAGCTTTCTTT. Translating gives CASSLRGTQIRAFF.

As to this clonotype: This may come from a read error, since a much larger clone is one base off. V usage is TRBV3-1 and J usage is TRBJ1-1; D is uncertain. Germline V lookup: CDR1 LGHDT, CDR2 YNNKEL (reference sequence). There are 13 residues in the CDR3. Trimming cost V 0 bases and J 5 bases, with 7 bases left between them. The CDR3 sequence is CASSQEWATEAFF. The CDR3 DNA follows: TGTGCCAGCAGCCAAGAGTGGGCGACTGAAGCTTTCTTT.

This clonotype was counted at least ten times. The chain carries TRBV6-4 and TRBJ2-2; D may be TRBD1 (6 bases). The CDR3 runs 16 residues. Germline CDR1 is MRHNA and CDR2 is SNTAGT. Trimming stripped 0 bases from V and 0 bases from J, with 8 bases between. CDR3 nucleotide sequence: TGTGCCAGCAGTGACTCCGGACAGACGAACACCGGGGAGCTGTTTTTT. The encoded protein is CASSDSGQTNTGELFF.

V and J are TRBV19 and TRBJ1-1; the match to TRBD1 covers 11 bases. The V gene's germline CDR1 is LNHDA and CDR2 SQIVND (reference sequence). The CDR3 is 17 residues long. V lost 7 bases to trimming and J lost 2 bases; unmatched junction nucleotides: 12. CDR3 region: CASTMGQGGPYNTEAFF. CDR3 bases: TGTGCCAGTACCATGGGACAGGGGGGCCCCTACAACACTGAAGCTTTCTTT.

The chain has TRBV5-6 and TRBJ2-1; 10 bases fit TRBD1. This CDR3 is built from 15 residues. The germline V gene encodes CDR1 SGHDT and CDR2 YYEEEE. The ends lost 4 bases at V and 4 bases at J; junction bases unmatched: 5. Here the CDR3 DNA reads TGTGCCAGCAGCCTACGACAGGGGGCATACAATGAGCAGTTCTTC. Amino acids: CASSLRQGAYNEQFF. The full variable domain, its missing parts supplied by reference TRBV5-6 and TRBJ2-1, is DAGVTQSPTHLIKTRGQQVTLRCSPKSGHDTVSWYQQALGQGPQFIFQYYEEEERQRGNFPDRFSGHQFPNYSSELNVNALLLGDSALYLCASSLRQGAYNEQFFGPGTRLTVL.

A word on this clonotype: A much larger clone differs by one base, so this may be a read error. V is TRBV5-4 and J is TRBJ2-1, with D perhaps TRBD2 (6 bases). From germline, CDR1 is SGHNT and CDR2 YYREEE (reference sequence). V lost 5 bases and J 4 bases, leaving 16 bases between the germline ends. The CDR3 length is 15 residues. The CDR3 DNA is TGTGCCAGCAGGCCCGGGGACTGGGAGTACAATGAGCAGTTCTTC. Its translation is CASRPGDWEYNEQFF.

This clonotype was observed many times. V and J are TRBV12-3 or TRBV12-4 and TRBJ1-3; D possibly corresponds to TRBD1 (6 bases). CDR3 length: 16 residues. V was pared by 6 bases and J by 0 bases, with 15 bases between. The CDR3 DNA reads as TGTGCCAGCAGGGCATCGACAGGCGTCTCTGGAAACACCATATATTTT. Protein: CASRASTGVSGNTIYF.

In its sample, this clonotype was seen many times. The rearrangement uses TRBV10-3 and TRBJ1-1, with D hard to call. From germline, CDR1 is ENHRY and CDR2 SYGVKD. Trimming shortened V by 4 bases and J by 0 bases, and 9 bases separated the two germline ends. The CDR3 has 14 residues. The CDR3 coding sequence is TGTGCCATCAGTGCCCCCAACATGAACACTGAAGCTTTCTTT. The encoded protein is CAISAPNMNTEAFF.

The chain has TRBV14 and TRBJ2-3; 9 bases line up with TRBD2. The germline V gene encodes CDR1 SGHDN and CDR2 FVKESK. The CDR3 totals 17 residues. The V gene end was trimmed by 3 bases and the J gene end by 5 bases; junction bases not matched to a gene: 12. The CDR3 DNA follows: TGTGCCAGCAGCCACCTAAGTGGCGGGGGGGCCAAAGATACGCAGTATTTT. This gives the protein CASSHLSGGGAKDTQYF.

This clonotype was found many times. The V gene is TRBV5-6, the J gene TRBJ1-6, with 7 positions matching TRBD1. V lost 7 bases to trimming and J lost 4 bases; unmatched junction nucleotides: 8. The CDR3 is 15 amino acids. Germline V gives CDR1 SGHDT, CDR2 YYEEEE. The CDR3 nucleotides are TGTGCCAGCGTACCCGGGACAGCTTATAATTCACCCCTCCACTTT. Translation gives CASVPGTAYNSPLHF. The full variable domain, with the rest looked up from reference TRBV5-6 and TRBJ1-6, is DAGVTQSPTHLIKTRGQQVTLRCSPKSGHDTVSWYQQALGQGPQFIFQYYEEEERQRGNFPDRFSGHQFPNYSSELNVNALLLGDSALYLCASVPGTAYNSPLHFGNGTRLTVT.

This clonotype has a handful of counts. The genes are TRBV5-4 and TRBJ2-1; the D is unclear. CDR3 length: 12 amino acids. Germline V gives CDR1 SGHNT, CDR2 YYREEE (reference sequence). V was trimmed by 1 base and J by 10 bases, leaving 9 bases between them. The CDR3 DNA is TGTGCCAGCAGCTTGTACAGCAGGGAGCAGTTCTTC. Its protein is CASSLYSREQFF.

This clonotype has only a few counts. The V and J genes are TRBV3-1 and TRBJ2-3; D assignment may be TRBD1 or TRBD2 (5 bases each). Per the germline V gene, CDR1 is LGHDT and CDR2 is YNNKEL (reference sequence). The CDR3 extends over 14 amino acids. V dropped 6 bases and J dropped 4 bases, with 14 bases sitting between them. CDR3 loop: CASRQRDGADTQYF. CDR3 in DNA: TGTGCCAGCAGGCAGAGGGACGGTGCAGATACGCAGTATTTT.

This clonotype was found a few times. The rearrangement uses TRBV28 and TRBJ1-1; D unresolved. This CDR3 spans 13 amino acids. The V end was cut by 2 bases, the J end by 6 bases, with 10 bases between. In germline, CDR1 is MDHEN, CDR2 SYDVKM. CDR3 DNA sequence: TGTGCCAGCAGTTTACCCCAGGACGCTGAAGCTTTCTTT. Amino acids: CASSLPQDAEAFF.

The table lists this clonotype with many counts. J is TRBJ2-7 and V is TRBV27, with 7 bases lining up with TRBD1. V gave up 10 bases and J gave up 6 bases; unmatched junction bases: 15. The CDR3 runs 14 residues. From germline, CDR1 is MNHEY and CDR2 SMNVEV (reference sequence). As DNA, the CDR3 is TGTGCCACCACCCGGGACAGTCTAGCCAGCGAGCAGTACTTC. This codes for CATTRDSLASEQYF.

This clonotype was recorded at least ten times. The V call is TRBV4-1, the J call TRBJ1-4, with D possibly matching TRBD1 (6 bases). Trimming left V 2 bases short and J 3 bases short, with 16 bases between. The CDR3 contains 17 residues. Germline CDR1 and CDR2: MGHRA and YSYEKL. CDR3 region: CASSQLGQPTPNEKLFF. The CDR3 nucleotides are TGCGCCAGCAGCCAACTCGGACAGCCCACCCCTAATGAAAAACTGTTTTTT.

This clonotype was picked up one time. CDR3 sequence (DNA): TGTGCCAGCAGCCAAGGCTTGGGACAGGGGGCGTCTGGTAATTCACCCCTCCACTTT. It is translated as CASSQGLGQGASGNSPLHF. The V and J genes are TRBV3-1 and TRBJ1-6, with 12 nucleotides matching TRBD1. V dropped 1 base and J dropped 6; count of bases not matched to a gene: 10. Germline V gene lookup returns CDR1 LGHDT and CDR2 YNNKEL (reference sequence). This CDR3 contains 19 residues. The full variable domain, completed using reference TRBV3-1 and TRBJ1-6, is DTAVSQTPKYLVTQMGNDKSIKCEQNLGHDTMYWYKQDSKKFLKIMFSYNNKELIINETVPNRFSPKSPDKAHLNLHINSLELGDSAVYFCASSQGLGQGASGNSPLHFGNGTRLTVT.

As for this clonotype: A read error may explain this, as a much larger clone is one base away. The V call is TRBV23-1, the J call TRBJ1-5; D is undetermined. TRBV23-1 is treated as an ORF (open reading frame) with a function not yet certain. Trimming left V 7 bases short and J 7 bases short, with 26 bases between. This CDR3 spans 17 amino acids. The CDR3 DNA sequence: TGCGCCAGCAAAAACCCTCAGGACCGGAGGACGAGACAGCCCCAGCATTTT. Amino acid sequence: CASKNPQDRRTRQPQHF.

Turning to this clonotype: A much larger clone is a single base away; this may be a read error. The V call is TRBV6-5, the J call TRBJ2-1, with 9 bases aligning to TRBD2. Germline loops: CDR1 MNHEY, CDR2 SVGAGI. The CDR3 loop spans 14 amino acids. CDR3 residues: CTSRGGGVYNEQFF. Here the CDR3 DNA reads TGTACCAGCAGGGGCGGGGGGGTCTACAATGAGCAGTTCTTC.

The sample holds many counts of this clonotype. This chain uses TRBV7-2 with TRBJ1-1, with D tentatively TRBD1 (6 bases). The length of the CDR3 is 14 residues. The germline V gene encodes CDR1 SGHTA and CDR2 FQGNSA. V shed 5 bases and J shed 1 base, with 11 bases lying between them. Written as DNA, the CDR3 is TGTGCCAGCAGCGCTGCGGGGGCGAACACTGAAGCTTTCTTT. Its translation: CASSAAGANTEAFF.

This clonotype has at least ten counts. This chain uses TRBV7-8 with TRBJ1-3; maybe TRBD1 (5 bases). The CDR3 has 15 amino acids. Trimming left V 7 bases short and J 4 bases short, with 17 bases between. The V gene's germline CDR1 is SGHVS and CDR2 FQNEAQ. As DNA, the CDR3 is TGTGCCAGCACCCCCCGGGGGATGATAGGAAACACCATATATTTT. Its translation: CASTPRGMIGNTIYF.

A remark on this clonotype: A read error may be the cause here, since a much bigger clone is one base away. The CDR3 end shows no conserved phenylalanine or tryptophan, and so a read error is likely. This chain links TRBV27 with TRBJ2-2; D uncertain. The length of the CDR3 is 14 residues. Trimming took 1 base from V and 4 from J, leaving 7 bases between them. Germline values: CDR1 MNHEY, CDR2 SMNVEV (reference sequence). This chain's CDR3 is CASSLLSGTGELFV. As DNA, the CDR3 is TGTGCCAGCAGTTTATTGAGTGGCACCGGGGAGCTGTTTGTT.

This clonotype was seen ten or more times. This chain connects TRBV6-1 to TRBJ2-7; D is undetermined. Trimming took off 3 bases at V and 4 bases at J, with 7 bases between the two ends. Germline V CDR1 and CDR2: MNHNS, SASEGT. The CDR3 runs to 12 residues. The CDR3 reads CASSDPRYEQYF. The CDR3 coding sequence is TGTGCCAGCAGTGACCCGCGGTACGAGCAGTACTTC.

In its sample, this clonotype was seen a few times. This sequence joins TRBV5-4 and TRBJ2-3; the match to TRBD1 covers 9 bases. Germline trimming cut 5 bases from V and 4 bases from J; bases unmatched to any gene: 11. The CDR3 extends over 16 amino acids. CDR1 is SGHNT, CDR2 YYREEE, per germline (reference sequence). CDR3 residues: CASSADLGQGADTQYF. CDR3 bases: TGTGCCAGCAGTGCTGACCTGGGACAGGGTGCAGATACGCAGTATTTT.

At least ten counts were recorded for this clonotype. This rearrangement joins TRBV7-3 to TRBJ2-2, with D unresolved. Germline V lookup: CDR1 SGHTA, CDR2 FQGTGA. V was pared by 5 bases and J by 1 base, with 11 bases between. This CDR3 comprises 15 residues. The CDR3 nucleotides read TGTGCCAGCAGCCCCACAGTAGGGAACACCGGGGAGCTGTTTTTT. This sequence encodes CASSPTVGNTGELFF. The variable domain in full, completed from reference TRBV7-3 and TRBJ2-2, reads GAGVSQTPSNKVTEKGKYVELRCDPISGHTALYWYRQSLGQGPEFLIYFQGTGAADDSGLPNDRFFAVRPEGSVSTLKIQRTERGDSAVYLCASSPTVGNTGELFFGEGSRLTVL.